This passage covers 8 T cell receptor beta chains from one sample sequenced in a study of PD-L1 blockade in urothelial cancer. Only in-frame clones appear in the TCRdb table, and some are missing; sequencing was by immunoSEQ multiplex PCR. The table records about 35,000 clones, approximately 80% of them present only once. The specimen was PBMCs, collected around atezolizumab (anti-PD-L1) treatment. The receptor source for this set is a man aged 65 to 85 with urothelial cancer.

This clone came up once. The rearrangement joins TRBV7-9 to TRBJ1-4; 7 bases align to TRBD1. Germline V gene sequence: CDR1 SEHNR, CDR2 FQNEAQ (reference sequence). V dropped 3 bases and J dropped 7; count of bases not matched to a gene: 5. The CDR3 covers 14 residues. CDR3 amino acids: CASSLGQGVEKLFF. Here the CDR3 DNA reads TGTGCCAGCAGCTTGGGCCAGGGGGTTGAAAAACTGTTTTTT.

The gene calls are TRBV5-8 and TRBJ1-6; D is unresolved. Per germline, CDR1 SGHTS and CDR2 YDEGEE. The CDR3 totals 12 residues. The V and J ends lost 0 bases and 10 bases respectively, with 5 bases between them. CDR3 nucleotide sequence: TGTGCCAGCAGCTTGGCCAGGTCACCCCTCCACTTT. Translated: CASSLARSPLHF.

The chain couples TRBV6-7 to TRBJ1-1, with 12 bases aligning to TRBD1. TRBV6-7 is an open reading frame whose function is uncertain. V lost 4 bases, J lost 9 bases, and 12 bases stayed unmatched. The CDR3 sequence is 16 residues long. CDR3 protein: CASSCVAGTGGNKAFF. CDR3 in DNA: TGTGCCAGCAGTTGCGTAGCCGGGACAGGGGGCAATAAAGCTTTCTTT.

This clone was recorded only once. The J gene is TRBJ2-3, the V gene TRBV19, with D possibly being TRBD1 (5 bases). Germline lookup yields CDR1 LNHDA and CDR2 SQIVND (reference sequence). V was cut by 8 bases and J by 6 bases, with 15 bases left in between. This CDR3 contains 13 residues. CDR3 DNA sequence: TGTGCCAGTCAAAAGGGGCTTCGGGATACGCAGTATTTT. Its protein product is CASQKGLRDTQYF.

This chain connects TRBV18 to TRBJ1-4; D is undetermined. This CDR3 comprises 14 residues. CDR1 KGHSH and CDR2 LQKENI come from the germline V gene. V lost 6 bases, J lost 3 bases, and 11 bases lay in between. The chain's CDR3 is CASSPDMANEKLFF. For the CDR3, the DNA is TGTGCCAGCTCGCCCGACATGGCTAATGAAAAACTGTTTTTT.

This chain connects TRBV7-8 to TRBJ2-7; TRBD1 aligns across 7 bases. The V gene's germline CDR1 is SGHVS and CDR2 FQNEAQ. V dropped 2 bases and J dropped 5; count of bases not matched to a gene: 12. The length of the CDR3 is 16 residues. CDR3 bases: TGTGCCAGCAGCTTAAGGGTGGGAGCCAGGGGGAACGAGCAGTACTTC. Translating it yields CASSLRVGARGNEQYF.

This chain links TRBV7-9 with TRBJ2-6; D is unclear. The CDR3 consists of 16 residues. V was clipped by 4 bases and J by 4 bases, with 14 bases between them. The V gene's germline CDR1 is SEHNR and CDR2 FQNEAQ (reference sequence). The CDR3 loop is CASSSEDWVGANVLTF. The CDR3 coding sequence is TGTGCCAGCAGCTCGGAAGACTGGGTAGGGGCCAACGTCCTGACTTTC.

The V and J genes are TRBV7-2 and TRBJ2-7; D remains ambiguous. There are 12 residues in the CDR3. Per the germline V gene, CDR1 is SGHTA and CDR2 is FQGNSA. V lost 5 bases to trimming and J lost 1 base, with 6 bases between them. The CDR3 DNA reads TGTGCCAGCAGCCCTCCTTCCTACGAGCAGTACTTC. Translation: CASSPPSYEQYF.